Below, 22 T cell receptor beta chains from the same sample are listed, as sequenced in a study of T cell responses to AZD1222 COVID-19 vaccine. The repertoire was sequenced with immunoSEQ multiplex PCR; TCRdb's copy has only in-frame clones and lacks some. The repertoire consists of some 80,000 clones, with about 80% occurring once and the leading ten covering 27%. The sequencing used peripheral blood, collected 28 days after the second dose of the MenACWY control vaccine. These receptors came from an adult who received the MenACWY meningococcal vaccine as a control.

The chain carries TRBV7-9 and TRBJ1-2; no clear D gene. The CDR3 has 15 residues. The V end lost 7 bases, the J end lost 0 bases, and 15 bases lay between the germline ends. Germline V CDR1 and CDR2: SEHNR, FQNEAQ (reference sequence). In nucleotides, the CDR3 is TGTGCCAGCACCGCAGGAGGACTAGCTAACTATGGCTACACCTTC. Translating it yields CASTAGGLANYGYTF.

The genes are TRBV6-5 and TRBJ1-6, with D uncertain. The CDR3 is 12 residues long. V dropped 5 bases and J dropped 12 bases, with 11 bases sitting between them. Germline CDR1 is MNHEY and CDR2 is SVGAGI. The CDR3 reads CASSTPGGPLHF. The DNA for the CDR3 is TGTGCCAGCAGTACCCCCGGTGGACCCCTCCACTTT.

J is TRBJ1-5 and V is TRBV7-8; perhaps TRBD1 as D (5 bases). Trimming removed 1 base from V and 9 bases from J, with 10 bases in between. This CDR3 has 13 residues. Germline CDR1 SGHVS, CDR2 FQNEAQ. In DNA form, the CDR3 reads TGTGCCAGCAGCTTAGACAGGATCGTGCCCCAGCATTTT. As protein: CASSLDRIVPQHF. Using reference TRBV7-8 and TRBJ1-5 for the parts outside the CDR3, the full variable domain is GAGVSQSPRYKVAKRGQDVALRCDPISGHVSLFWYQQALGQGPEFLTYFQNEAQLDKSGLPSDRFFAERPEGSVSTLKIQRTQQEDSAVYLCASSLDRIVPQHFGDGTRLSIL.

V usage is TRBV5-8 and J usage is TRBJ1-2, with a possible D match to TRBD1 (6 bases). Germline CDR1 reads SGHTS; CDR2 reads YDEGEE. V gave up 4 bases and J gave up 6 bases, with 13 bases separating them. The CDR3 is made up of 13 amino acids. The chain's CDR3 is CASSPQGFDGYTF. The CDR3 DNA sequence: TGTGCCAGCAGCCCACAGGGATTCGATGGCTACACCTTC.

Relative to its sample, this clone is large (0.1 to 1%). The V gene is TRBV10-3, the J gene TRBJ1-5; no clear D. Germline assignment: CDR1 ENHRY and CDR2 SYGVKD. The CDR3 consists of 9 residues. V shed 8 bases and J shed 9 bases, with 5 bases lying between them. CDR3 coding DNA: TGTGCCATCGTAACGCCCCAGCATTTT. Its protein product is CAIVTPQHF.

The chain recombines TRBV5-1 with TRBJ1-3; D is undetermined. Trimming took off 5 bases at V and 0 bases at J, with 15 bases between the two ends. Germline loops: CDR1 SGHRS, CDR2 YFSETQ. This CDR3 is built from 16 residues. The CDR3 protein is CASRPLSPNSGNTIYF. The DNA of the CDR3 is TGCGCCAGCAGACCCCTCTCGCCGAACTCTGGAAACACCATATATTTT.

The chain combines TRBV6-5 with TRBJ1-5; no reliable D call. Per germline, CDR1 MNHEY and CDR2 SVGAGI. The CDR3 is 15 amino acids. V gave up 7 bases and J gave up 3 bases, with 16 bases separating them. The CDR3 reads CASTISDGTNQPQHF. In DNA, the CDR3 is TGTGCCAGCACCATATCGGACGGAACCAATCAGCCCCAGCATTTT.

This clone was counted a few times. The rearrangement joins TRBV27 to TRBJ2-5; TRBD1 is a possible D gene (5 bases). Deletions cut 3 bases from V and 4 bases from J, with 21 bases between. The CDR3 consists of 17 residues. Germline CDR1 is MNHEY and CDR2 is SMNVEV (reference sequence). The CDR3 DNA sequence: TGTGCCAGCAGTTTCCAGCGTAGGGGAAGCCGCGTAGAGACCCAGTACTTC. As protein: CASSFQRRGSRVETQYF.

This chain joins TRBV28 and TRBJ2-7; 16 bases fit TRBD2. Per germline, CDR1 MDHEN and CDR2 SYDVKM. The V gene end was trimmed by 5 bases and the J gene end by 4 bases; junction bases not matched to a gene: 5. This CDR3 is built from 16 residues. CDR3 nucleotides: TGTGCCAGCAGTCGGGGGACTAGCGGGAGGGCTTACGAGCAGTACTTC. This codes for CASSRGTSGRAYEQYF.

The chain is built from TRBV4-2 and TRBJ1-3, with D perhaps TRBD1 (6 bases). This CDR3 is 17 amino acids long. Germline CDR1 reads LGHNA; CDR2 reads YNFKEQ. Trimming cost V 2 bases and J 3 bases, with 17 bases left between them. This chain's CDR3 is CASSQTGGAAVGNTIYF. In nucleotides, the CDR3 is TGTGCCAGCAGCCAAACGGGGGGGGCGGCGGTTGGAAACACCATATATTTT.

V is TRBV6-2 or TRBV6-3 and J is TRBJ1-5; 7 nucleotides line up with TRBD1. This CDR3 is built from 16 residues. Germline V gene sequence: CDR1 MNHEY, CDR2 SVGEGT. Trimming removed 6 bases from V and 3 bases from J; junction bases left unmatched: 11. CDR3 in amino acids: CASSLRGQNYNQPQHF. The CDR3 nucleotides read TGTGCCAGCAGCCTGAGGGGACAGAATTACAATCAGCCCCAGCATTTT.

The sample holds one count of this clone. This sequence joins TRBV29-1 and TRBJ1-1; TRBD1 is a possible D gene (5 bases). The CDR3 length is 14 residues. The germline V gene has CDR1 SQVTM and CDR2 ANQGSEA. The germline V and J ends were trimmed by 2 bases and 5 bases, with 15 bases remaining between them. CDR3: CSVEKGAVGTEAFF. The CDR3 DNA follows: TGCAGCGTTGAAAAAGGGGCAGTGGGGACTGAAGCTTTCTTT.

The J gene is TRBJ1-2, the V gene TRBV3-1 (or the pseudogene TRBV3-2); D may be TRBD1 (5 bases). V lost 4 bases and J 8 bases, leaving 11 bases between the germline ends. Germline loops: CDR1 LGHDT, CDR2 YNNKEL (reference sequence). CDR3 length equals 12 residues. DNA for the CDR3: TGTGCCAGCAGCCTCCAGGGTGGAGGCTACACCTTC. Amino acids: CASSLQGGGYTF.

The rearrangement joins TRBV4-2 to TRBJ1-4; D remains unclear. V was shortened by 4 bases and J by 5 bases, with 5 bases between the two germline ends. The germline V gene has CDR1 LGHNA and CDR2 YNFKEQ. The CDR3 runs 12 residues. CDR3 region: CASSPTNEKLFF. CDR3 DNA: TGTGCCAGCAGCCCTACCAATGAAAAACTGTTTTTT.

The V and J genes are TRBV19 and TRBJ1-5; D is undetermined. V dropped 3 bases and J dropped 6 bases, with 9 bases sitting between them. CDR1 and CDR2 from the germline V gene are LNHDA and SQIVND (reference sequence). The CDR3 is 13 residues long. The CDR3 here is CASSIVSGQPQHF. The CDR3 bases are TGTGCCAGTAGTATTGTATCGGGTCAGCCCCAGCATTTT.

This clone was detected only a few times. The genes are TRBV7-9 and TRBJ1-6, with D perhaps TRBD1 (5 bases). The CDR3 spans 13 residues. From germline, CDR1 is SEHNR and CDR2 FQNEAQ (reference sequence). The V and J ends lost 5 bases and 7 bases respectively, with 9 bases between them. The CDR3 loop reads CASSRDSNSPLHF. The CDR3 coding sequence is TGTGCCAGCAGCCGTGACAGCAATTCACCCCTCCACTTT.

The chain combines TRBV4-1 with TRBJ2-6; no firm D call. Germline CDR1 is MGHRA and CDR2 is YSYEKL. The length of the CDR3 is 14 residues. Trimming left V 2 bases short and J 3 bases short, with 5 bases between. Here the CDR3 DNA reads TGCGCCAGCAGCCAATCACTTGGGGCCAACGTCCTGACTTTC. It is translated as CASSQSLGANVLTF.

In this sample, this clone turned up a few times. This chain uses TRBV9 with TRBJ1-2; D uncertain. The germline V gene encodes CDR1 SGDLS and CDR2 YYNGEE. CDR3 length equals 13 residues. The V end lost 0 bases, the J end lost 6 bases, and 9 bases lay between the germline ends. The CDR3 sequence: CASSVDSGNGYTF. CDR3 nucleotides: TGTGCCAGCAGCGTAGATTCGGGGAATGGCTACACCTTC.

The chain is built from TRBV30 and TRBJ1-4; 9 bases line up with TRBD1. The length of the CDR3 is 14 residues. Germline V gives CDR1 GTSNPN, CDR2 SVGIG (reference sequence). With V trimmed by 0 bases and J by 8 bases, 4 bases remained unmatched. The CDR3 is CAWSVRQGGEKLFF. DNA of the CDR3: TGTGCCTGGAGTGTACGACAGGGGGGGGAAAAACTGTTTTTT.

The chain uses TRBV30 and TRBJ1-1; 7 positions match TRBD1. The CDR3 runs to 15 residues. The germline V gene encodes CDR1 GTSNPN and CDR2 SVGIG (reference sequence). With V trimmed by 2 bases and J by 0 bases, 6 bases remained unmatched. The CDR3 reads CAWSNRGGLNTEAFF. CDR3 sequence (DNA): TGTGCCTGGAGTAACAGGGGAGGGCTGAACACTGAAGCTTTCTTT.

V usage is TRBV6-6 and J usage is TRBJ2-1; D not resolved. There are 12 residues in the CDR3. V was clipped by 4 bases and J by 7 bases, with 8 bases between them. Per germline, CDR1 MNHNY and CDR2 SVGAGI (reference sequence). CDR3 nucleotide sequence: TGTGCCAGCAGTTCGATAGGAAATGAGCAGTTCTTC. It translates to CASSSIGNEQFF.

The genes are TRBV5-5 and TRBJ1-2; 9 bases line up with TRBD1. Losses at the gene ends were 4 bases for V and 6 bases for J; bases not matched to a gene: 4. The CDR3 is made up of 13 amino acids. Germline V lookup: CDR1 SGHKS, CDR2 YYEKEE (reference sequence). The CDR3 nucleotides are TGTGCCAGCAGCCTGACAGGGGGGAATGGCTACACCTTC. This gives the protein CASSLTGGNGYTF.